Detailed here is one T cell receptor (beta chain). This clonotype was seen at least ten times. The antigen it binds to is not known. Nothing much larger sits one base from this clone, and base qualities are not available. Flow cytometry had shown CD8+CD57+ cell expansion in the patients selected for sequencing. All patients had severe acquired aplastic anemia diagnosed by International Study of Aplastic Anemia and Agranulocytosis and Camitta criteria. Patients had received no therapy at the time of blood sampling. In this study, sorted CD4+ and CD8+ T cells from the blood of healthy subjects and of severe aplastic anemia patients had their TCR repertoires deep-sequenced. In the USA, patient enrollment took place under clinicaltrials.gov protocols 00001620, 01623167, 00001397, 00071045, 00081523 and 00961064. Ficoll-Paque density gradient centrifugation was used to isolate peripheral blood mononuclear cells. Before DNA extraction, CD4+ and CD8+ T cells were sorted with FACS or magnetic beads.

TCR beta VDJ combination and CDR3 sequence profiling used genomic DNA as the template. An Illumina HiSeq 2000 was the platform used for TCR repertoire sequencing. On the study's bioinformatics: Repertoire assessment relied on Simpson's diversity index, CDR3 size and DJ length profiles, and TRBV/TRBJ rearrangement plots. The immunodominant clone was defined as the most abundant DNA sequence in deep sequencing data. CDR3 amino acid sequences were checked for sharing between subjects and were compared against published repertoires and the VDJdb database. TCRdb reran the public reads through fastp at Q25 and MiXCR, keeping productive beta chains. Rows are unified per CDR3 protein, each entry keeping the most common DNA and genes. In this record, the V and J calls reflect TCRdb's handling and not the investigators' own analysis. For this sample the table gives 160,000 or so distinct CDR3 sequences, of which under 55% were detected only once. The top ten clones comprise about 2.8% of the sample.

These data come from a study of CD8+CD57+ T cells in acquired aplastic anemia (dated by TCRdb to 2017 to 2018). About the full investigation: On average, sorted CD4+ and CD8+ cells yielded around 3.5 ug of extracted DNA, with a range of about 0.19 to 30 ug. CD8+CD57+ expansion was defined as a frequency above the mean frequency observed in healthy subjects. General conclusions and limits of the study: Although roughly 30 CD8+ CDR3 sequences were shared by patients and controls, these sequences appeared highly expressed in patients and within the immunodominant clones of patients. Patients and healthy controls showed no significant difference in CD8+ Simpson's diversity (P=0.060).

CDR1 SGHTS and CDR2 YDEGEE were looked up in the germline V gene. Reading from cysteine to phenylalanine, the CDR3 counts 14 amino acids. Left in the record is the CDR3 DNA by itself, 42 bases read in frame from the first base. V is pared back by 0 bases and J by 9 bases, with 13 bases lying between the germline termini. The rearrangement combines TRBV5-8 with TRBJ2-1; the D gene is unclear. The material sequenced was sorted CD4+, CD8+, or CD8+CD57+ T cells (not recorded which) from PBMCs. The TCR was taken from a human donor with aplastic anemia. The CDR3 protein: CASSLGGGIGEQFF. The sequence in DNA is TGTGCCAGCAGCTTGGGGGGTGGGATCGGTGAGCAGTTCTTC. Where the CDR3 stops, the reference TRBV5-8 and TRBJ2-1 genes take over; the full variable domain is EAGVTQSPTHLIKTRGQQATLRCSPISGHTSVYWYQQALGLGLQFLLWYDEGEERNRGNFPPRFSGRQFPNYSSELNVNALELEDSALYLCASSLGGGIGEQFFGPGTRLTVL.